Listed below are T cell receptor beta chains from one sample, sequenced in a study of circulating CD8 cells and anti-PD-1 response in melanoma. Each CDR3 protein gets one entry after TCRdb re-called the reads with MiXCR. The sample has some 2,000 distinct CDR3 sequences, about 5.9% seen once; the top ten hold 3%. This specimen was CD8+ T cells from PBMCs, taken at baseline or after one month of anti-PD-1 therapy (not recorded which). Every receptor here comes from a human donor with melanoma. Each CDR3 is given without its conserved first and last residue. The D gene is left open where the match is weak.

CDR3,J,D,V
ASSIGQFNEQF,TRBJ2-1,.,TRBV19
SARVLANEQY,TRBJ2-7,.,TRBV20-1
ASSLEANQETQY,TRBJ2-5,.,TRBV11-2
ASSVTGSGIREQY,TRBJ2-7,.,TRBV9
ASSTPSYEQY,TRBJ2-7,.,TRBV19
AAARGETQY,TRBJ2-5,.,TRBV28
ASSLDLSNYGYT,TRBJ1-2,.,TRBV11-2
ASSEWAGATASTDTQY,TRBJ2-3,.,TRBV2
ASSIWTDNEQF,TRBJ2-1,.,TRBV19
ASSLSMGSHNYGYT,TRBJ1-2,.,TRBV27
ASSFSTGAYEQY,TRBJ2-7,.,TRBV5-4
ASSDGTGFHTQY,TRBJ2-3,TRBD1,TRBV9
ASSERHRGYEQY,TRBJ2-7,TRBD1,TRBV2
ATTGGFYNEQF,TRBJ2-1,TRBD1,TRBV19
ASGQMNTEAF,TRBJ1-1,.,TRBV19
ASSLGTGGGYEQC,TRBJ2-7,TRBD1,TRBV28
ASRQDGNTDTQY,TRBJ2-3,.,TRBV2
ASSLGPGDEQF,TRBJ2-1,.,TRBV5-4
ASSDSDSAMNTEAF,TRBJ1-1,.,TRBV19
AISNSGNVYEQY,TRBJ2-7,TRBD2,TRBV10-3
ASSWRGGHEQY,TRBJ2-7,.,TRBV27
ASSPPAGVSSYEQY,TRBJ2-7,.,TRBV18
ASSQERGGYNEQF,TRBJ2-1,TRBD2,TRBV4-2